Sequencing of this TCR beta chain was carried out in a study of regulatory T cells in long-lasting Graves disease. Indicated time point: persistent/refractory GD, antithyroid drugs over 5 years with positive TRAb. The TCR library was made from RNA extracted from PBMCs. This clonotype came up many times. The antigen is not known. Whole-study findings and limits: Gene preferences differed: TRBV28, TRBJ1-2, TRBJ2-5 in persistent cases. Investigators studied peripheral blood only, not thyroid tissue. Newly diagnosed patients had higher TCR diversity than persistent Graves' patients did.

The V end was cut by 5 bases, the J end by 8 bases, with 16 bases between. The CDR3 length is 14 residues. Germline V gene sequence: CDR1 MDHEN, CDR2 SYDVKM. The authors built TCR beta libraries using iRepertoire HTBI primers and Arm-PCR of CDR3 regions. Via MiXCR, TCRdb re-called the multiplex PCR reads, giving one row per CDR3 protein. Of about 460,000 distinct CDR3 sequences in the sample, less than 25% were seen once. This sequence originates from a female donor with Graves disease. The V call is TRBV28, the J call TRBJ1-3; D ambiguous. This specimen was peripheral blood mononuclear cells (PBMCs), taken when the disease was refractory, from a patient treated with antithyroid drugs. This CDR3 reads CASSPGLLMHTIYF. CDR3 nucleotides: TGTGCCAGCAGTCCGGGATTGCTCATGCACACCATATATTTT.